This is a list of T cell receptor beta chains from one sample in a study of T cell changes during pregnancy in multiple sclerosis. TCRdb's copy holds only in-frame clones and misses some; the assay was immunoSEQ multiplex PCR. The sample comprises more than 35,000 clones, around 90% of which are singletons, and 0.5% to 0.65% rests with the top ten. Sequencing used CD4+ T cells from peripheral blood mononuclear cells, obtained in the first trimester of pregnancy. The receptor source for this set is a female donor with multiple sclerosis, enrolled in a pregnancy study. Each CDR3 is given with its conserved first and last residue. The order of the fields is D gene, clone size, V gene, J gene, CDR3 DNA, CDR3 protein. The D gene is left open where the match is weak. Expanded clones get a size class; other rows say once, few or many, or leave the size out.

TRBD2	NA	TRBV7-2	TRBJ2-6	TGTGCCAGCAGCTTAGAGGTAGCGGGGGGGCCGTCTGGGGCCAACGTCCTGACTTTC	CASSLEVAGGPSGANVLTF
NA	NA	TRBV29-1	TRBJ2-1	TGCAGCGTAGCGAGGGGCGGAGGGGTGGACAATGAGCAGTTCTTC	CSVARGGGVDNEQFF
TRBD1	NA	TRBV5-1	TRBJ2-1	TGCGCCAGCAATCCGACAGGGCTGGATGAGCAGTTCTTC	CASNPTGLDEQFF
TRBD2	NA	TRBV7-6	TRBJ2-7	TGTGCCAGCAGCTTGGGAGGGCGAGGTATTTCCTACGAGCAGTACTTC	CASSLGGRGISYEQYF
NA	NA	TRBV5-6	TRBJ2-5	TGTGCCAGCAGTAAAGTTCAGGGCCCAGAGACCCAGTACTTC	CASSKVQGPETQYF
TRBD1	NA	TRBV5-8	TRBJ2-7	TGTGCCAGCAGCTTGGCAGGGGGCGGTTACGAGCAGTACTTC	CASSLAGGGYEQYF
TRBD2	NA	TRBV19	TRBJ2-3	TGTGCCAGTAGTATAGCTAGCGGGAGCCGCGATACGCAGTATTTT	CASSIASGSRDTQYF
NA	NA	TRBV30	TRBJ1-2	TGTGCCTGGGTGGACAGTTATGGCTACACCTTC	CAWVDSYGYTF
TRBD2	NA	TRBV7-7	TRBJ2-1	TGTGCCAGCAGCTGGGGACTAGCGGGAGAGGAGCAGTTCTTC	CASSWGLAGEEQFF
NA	NA	TRBV5-5	TRBJ2-5	TGTGCCAGCAGCTTCGGGGTCGAGACCCAGTACTTC	CASSFGVETQYF
NA	NA	TRBV5-1	TRBJ2-1	TGCGCCAGCAGCTTGTTGGAGAGCTCCTACAATGAGCAGTTCTTC	CASSLLESSYNEQFF
TRBD2	once	TRBV9	TRBJ2-1	TGTGCCAGCAGTCCTCATCAGGGAGCTAGCGGGAGGGCAACTGAGCAGTTCTTC	CASSPHQGASGRATEQFF
NA	NA	TRBV5-1	TRBJ2-2	TGCGCCAGCAGCTTGGGACAGATCACCGGGGAGCTGTTTTTT	CASSLGQITGELFF
NA	NA	TRBV7-2	TRBJ1-4	TGTGCCAGCAGCCCAACAGATAATGAAAAACTGTTTTTT	CASSPTDNEKLFF
TRBD1	NA	TRBV10-3	TRBJ2-7	TGTGCCATCAGTGGGGACAGGGGGCCCTACGAGCAGTACTTC	CAISGDRGPYEQYF
TRBD1	NA	TRBV6-5	TRBJ1-1	TGTGCCAGCAGTTACTACGGGACAGGGAACACTGAAGCTTTCTTT	CASSYYGTGNTEAFF